This T cell receptor beta chain was recovered during a study of blood T cell repertoires in COVID-19 (dated by TCRdb to about 2020). For the study in its entirety: Samples covering the acute and convalescent phases of COVID-19 were provided by collaborators in the United States, Italy and Spain. Where available, HLA class I and class II types were obtained from metadata supplied by the sample provider rather than from assay-based typing. Samples came from the ongoing ImmuneRACE study (first 160 participants) plus 1,254 subjects from 6 global collaborators. Deeply sampled blood TCRbeta repertoires from subjects exposed to, actively infected with, or recovered from COVID-19 were included in the dataset. The repertoires were released in a freely available public database meant as a resource for research on the immune response to SARS-CoV-2. The material from the prospective study consisted of cDNA or gDNA derived from T cells, B-cell-depleted T cells, or PBMCs. Sample metadata almost always included a de-identified subject ID, COVID-19 status, age in years and sex. Overall study results and their limits: How much clinical and demographic metadata was included differed by source and by participant, and the metadata was provided uncurated.

From the cysteine up to the phenylalanine, the CDR3 has a length of 16 residues. The sequence is cut down to CDR3 DNA, 48 bases in frame from base 1. Via the germline V gene, CDR1 is KGHDR and CDR2 SFDVKD. Relative to germline, V is missing 4 bases and J is missing 5 bases, with 10 bases of the junction outside any gene match. As for this clone: Its antigen target is currently unknown. No clone much larger than this one lies a single base away; base qualities are absent.

Enrolling through a virtual design, the prospective study's participants ranged in age from roughly 18 to 90 years and lived across 24 United States geographic areas. In the prospective study, cohorts were assigned on the basis of participant-reported clinical history obtained from a screening survey and a study questionnaire. For ImmuneRACE Cohort 3, a participant was defined as recovered based on two consecutive negative NP/OP PCR tests, clearance by a healthcare professional, or resolution of symptoms. In the prospective study, mobile phlebotomists collected whole blood, serum and a nasopharyngeal or oropharyngeal swab from each participant. Prospective study participants could optionally give additional blood draws and questionnaires over an approximately 2-month period. Before DNA extraction, prospective study blood samples were shipped either frozen or at room temperature. The immunoSEQ Assay, a bias-controlled multiplex PCR, was used to amplify TCRbeta CDR3 regions from genomic DNA. Per the source publication's procedure: Within the assay, amplification of reference gene primers was used to estimate how many nucleated cells each sample contained. To quantify the absolute abundance of each unique TCRbeta CDR3 rearrangement, sequence reads were collapsed and filtered. Productive Simpson clonality was computed per sample as the square root of Simpson's diversity index over productive rearrangements. This is the immuneACCESS table as TCRdb keeps it, with only in-frame sequences that have V and J called. A part of the clones is gone; compared with another copy, unresolved V genes explain less than half, and the rest is unexplained. The D gene and trimming were derived from the DNA, and the V and J assignments and clone size from that table. For this sample the table gives hundreds of thousands of clones, of which approximately 83% were detected only once. The ten largest clones take up 2.2% of the sample.

The TCR originated in a man aged 25-40 years who had recovered from COVID-19. This receptor chain uses TRBV24-1 and TRBJ2-5; 9 of the junction bases match TRBD1. The source material was PBMCs or T cells enriched from blood (not recorded which). The CDR3 in this case is CATSEPGQGSVETQYF. The nucleotides are TGTGCCACCAGTGAGCCGGGACAGGGATCAGTGGAGACCCAGTACTTC.